Presented here are 8 T cell receptor beta chains from one specimen sequenced in a study of CD8 T cells in Susac syndrome. RNA, at roughly 0.5 to 1 ug, was reverse transcribed with random hexamers. TCRdb itself ran the immunoSEQ multiplex PCR reads through MiXCR, one entry per CDR3 protein. The repertoire holds 150,000 or so distinct CDR3 sequences, with roughly 95% as singletons. The sequenced sample was CD4+ T cells from PBMCs. These receptors were collected from a human donor with Susac syndrome.

The chain carries TRBV29-1 and TRBJ2-3; no clear D gene. Trimming removed 1 base from V and 2 bases from J, with 25 bases in between. This CDR3 contains 19 residues. CDR1 and CDR2 from the germline V gene are SQVTM and ANQGSEA. The DNA of the CDR3 is TGCAGCGTTGAAGGGAAGCAGGCCCGAAAAGAAACCCACACAGATACGCAGTATTTT. This gives the protein CSVEGKQARKETHTDTQYF.

V gene TRBV29-1 combines with J gene TRBJ2-1; 11 bases are a match to TRBD2. The germline gives CDR1 SQVTM, CDR2 ANQGSEA. The CDR3 extends over 15 amino acids. Trimming removed 7 bases from V and 9 bases from J; junction bases left unmatched: 14. The CDR3 spells CSGSGGASGRIEQFF. The CDR3 nucleotides are TGCAGCGGGTCAGGTGGGGCTAGCGGGAGGATTGAGCAGTTCTTC.

The rearrangement links TRBV6-2 or TRBV6-3 to TRBJ1-2, with unresolved D. The CDR3 is 11 amino acids. From germline, CDR1 is MNHEY and CDR2 SVGEGT. Trimming left V 2 bases short and J 6 bases short, with 4 bases between. CDR3 loop: CASSYRDGYTF. CDR3 DNA: TGTGCCAGCAGTTACAGGGATGGCTACACCTTC.

This chain uses TRBV6-6 with TRBJ2-2; a possible D gene is TRBD1 (5 bases). The CDR3 runs 13 residues. The germline V gene has CDR1 MNHNY and CDR2 SVGAGI (reference sequence). Deletions cut 5 bases from V and 1 base from J, with 5 bases between. CDR3 coding DNA: TGTGCCAGCAGTGACAGGAACACCGGGGAGCTGTTTTTT. Translating gives CASSDRNTGELFF.

The genes are TRBV30 and TRBJ1-1, with a tentative D call TRBD1 (6 bases). Germline V gene data show CDR1 as GTSNPN and CDR2 as SVGIG (reference sequence). Trimming cost V 3 bases and J 0 bases, with 8 bases left between them. The CDR3 has 13 amino acids. CDR3 in DNA: TGTGCCTGGAGCGAGGGGGTGAACACTGAAGCTTTCTTT. Amino acids: CAWSEGVNTEAFF.

The chain couples TRBV4-1 to TRBJ2-2, with D possibly TRBD2 on 5 matching bases. This CDR3 is 12 amino acids long. CDR1 and CDR2 from the germline V gene are MGHRA and YSYEKL. V lost 6 bases and J 8 bases, leaving 10 bases between the germline ends. Here the CDR3 reads CASSLRGGELFF. CDR3 bases: TGCGCCAGCAGTCTACGCGGGGGGGAGCTGTTTTTT.

This clonotype came up once. The chain uses TRBV20-1 and TRBJ2-2; TRBD1 matches at 8 bases. This CDR3 has 15 residues. In germline, CDR1 is DFQATT, CDR2 SNEGSKA (reference sequence). The J segment lost 1 base and the V segment lost 5 bases, leaving 6 bases of the junction unmatched. CDR3 coding DNA: TGCAGTGCTTTCGGACAGGGCGGGAACACCGGGGAGCTGTTTTTT. Its protein product is CSAFGQGGNTGELFF.

V and J are TRBV5-4 and TRBJ1-1; no clear D. The CDR3 covers 13 residues. The germline V gene encodes CDR1 SGHNT and CDR2 YYREEE (reference sequence). V shed 6 bases and J shed 2 bases, with 11 bases lying between them. The CDR3 loop is CASTPPSNTEAFF. CDR3 bases: TGTGCCAGCACCCCCCCATCTAACACTGAAGCTTTCTTT.